The 29 T cell receptor beta chains below were found in one sample sequenced in a study of cytomegalovirus exposure and HLA in healthy donors. The PCR was carried out with 60 Vbeta primers and 13 Jbeta primers. The table came from immunoSEQ multiplex PCR; TCRdb's copy has only in-frame clones and leaves some out. The sample includes some 140,000 clones, approximately 83% of them seen just once. The sequenced sample was PBMCs. The receptors were gathered from a man aged 35 to 55 in good health and CMV-seronegative.

The rearrangement links TRBV7-6 to TRBJ2-7; no definite D call. Germline V gene lookup returns CDR1 SGHVS and CDR2 FNYEAQ. The CDR3 has 12 residues. V was clipped by 5 bases and J by 0 bases, with 5 bases between them. This CDR3 is CASSRSSYEQYF. DNA of the CDR3: TGTGCCAGCAGCCGGAGCTCCTACGAGCAGTACTTC.

The gene calls are TRBV10-3 and TRBJ1-1; D gene uncertain. CDR1 is ENHRY and CDR2 is SYGVKD in the germline V gene. The CDR3 is made up of 15 amino acids. The germline V and J ends were trimmed by 3 bases and 0 bases, with 11 bases remaining between them. The CDR3 loop reads CAISDPEPVNTEAFF. The CDR3 DNA follows: TGTGCCATCAGTGACCCCGAGCCGGTGAACACTGAAGCTTTCTTT.

This clone was detected only once. The V call is TRBV19, the J call TRBJ2-5; possibly TRBD2 for D (5 bases). The last part of the DNA fits TRBJ2-7 better; the J call may be wrong. The CDR3 runs to 13 residues. Germline V CDR1 and CDR2: LNHDA, SQIVND (reference sequence). The CDR3, as DNA: TGTGCCAGTAGCGGGGATTCTTCCTACGAGCAGTACTTC. Its protein is CASSGDSSYEQYF.

V is TRBV30 and J is TRBJ2-2; D not resolved. Trimming cost V 2 bases and J 5 bases, with 6 bases left between them. The CDR3 spans 12 residues. The germline V gene encodes CDR1 GTSNPN and CDR2 SVGIG (reference sequence). The CDR3 sequence is CAWSRGTGELFF. As DNA, the CDR3 is TGTGCCTGGAGTCGAGGAACCGGGGAGCTGTTTTTT.

V gene TRBV7-2 combines with J gene TRBJ2-1, with D uncertain. V shed 7 bases and J shed 4 bases, with 5 bases lying between them. Germline CDR1 reads SGHTA; CDR2 reads FQGNSA. The CDR3 covers 11 residues. Here the CDR3 reads CASTTYNEQFF. The CDR3 DNA is TGTGCCAGCACCACATACAATGAGCAGTTCTTC.

This chain links TRBV7-9 with TRBJ1-4; 7 bases are shared with TRBD1. With 7 bases clipped from V and 6 bases from J, the junction kept 23 bases outside the gene matches. The germline V gene encodes CDR1 SEHNR and CDR2 FQNEAQ (reference sequence). This CDR3 contains 19 residues. The CDR3 DNA is TGTGCCAGCACCACGTACGGGACAGTGGGTGGTGTGAAGGATGAAAAACTGTTTTTT. Protein sequence: CASTTYGTVGGVKDEKLFF.

The chain links TRBV27 to TRBJ1-5; D remains unclear. V lost 3 bases, J lost 0 bases, and 9 bases lay in between. The CDR3 is 15 residues long. The germline CDR1 and CDR2 sequences are MNHEY and SMNVEV (reference sequence). The CDR3 protein is CASSFEGFSNQPQHF. CDR3 nucleotide sequence: TGTGCCAGCAGTTTTGAGGGTTTTAGCAATCAGCCCCAGCATTTT.

The chain couples TRBV5-3 to TRBJ1-3, with D unresolved. TRBV5-3 is treated as an ORF (open reading frame) with a function not yet certain. This CDR3 comprises 15 residues. V was clipped by 7 bases and J by 0 bases, with 14 bases between them. The DNA for the CDR3 is TGTGCCAGAGGCCCCTGGTGGGCCTCTGGAAACACCATATATTTT. Its translation: CARGPWWASGNTIYF.

V usage is TRBV29-1 and J usage is TRBJ2-2; no clear D. Germline CDR1 SQVTM, CDR2 ANQGSEA. This CDR3 has 12 amino acids. Trimming shortened V by 4 bases and J by 0 bases, and 3 bases separated the two germline ends. The CDR3 nucleotides read TGCAGCGTTGCCGCGAACACCGGGGAGCTGTTTTTT. Protein sequence: CSVAANTGELFF.

This chain links TRBV4-1 with TRBJ2-3, with 14 bases matching TRBD2. Losses at the gene ends were 1 base for V and 6 bases for J; bases not matched to a gene: 6. The V gene's germline CDR1 is MGHRA and CDR2 YSYEKL. This CDR3 has 17 amino acids. CDR3 in DNA: TGCGCCAGCAGCCAAGGGGGACTAGCGGGGGACCTGGATACGCAGTATTTT. This encodes CASSQGGLAGDLDTQYF.

This rearrangement joins TRBV5-6 to TRBJ2-7, with a tentative D call TRBD1 (5 bases). Germline V gives CDR1 SGHDT, CDR2 YYEEEE. The CDR3 sequence is 14 residues long. The germline V and J ends were trimmed by 4 bases and 0 bases, with 11 bases remaining between them. As DNA, the CDR3 is TGTGCCAGCAGCCAAGGACACCTCTCCTACGAGCAGTACTTC. Translated, it gives CASSQGHLSYEQYF.

As for this clone: One junction end does not reproduce the germline sequence, and a read error may be involved. The chain is built from TRBV29-1 and TRBJ1-4; weak D call: TRBD1 (6 bases). Germline assignment: CDR1 SQVTM and CDR2 ANQGSEA. This CDR3 has 12 amino acids. CDR3 sequence reads: CGVRGNEEKLFF. The CDR3 nucleotides are TGTGGGGTCAGGGGAAATGAGGAAAAACTGTTTTTT. Full variable domain (missing parts from reference TRBV29-1 and TRBJ1-4): SAVISQKPSRDICQRGTSLTIQCQVDSQVTMMFWYRQQPGQSLTLIATANQGSEATYESGFVIDKFPISRPNLTFSTLTVSNMSPEDSSIYLCGVRGNEEKLFFGSGTQLSVL.

The chain has TRBV19 and TRBJ1-5; 8 bases agree with TRBD1. V lost 3 bases, J lost 7 bases, and 2 bases stayed unmatched. In germline, CDR1 is LNHDA, CDR2 SQIVND (reference sequence). The CDR3 runs to 13 residues. In DNA, the CDR3 is TGTGCCAGTAGTATGGACAGGGAACAGCCCCAGCATTTT. It specifies CASSMDREQPQHF.

The genes are TRBV30 and TRBJ2-1, with 8 bases matching TRBD1. The germline gives CDR1 GTSNPN, CDR2 SVGIG (reference sequence). CDR3 length equals 14 residues. J lost 2 bases, V lost 4 bases, and 4 bases had no gene match. Here the CDR3 DNA reads TGTGCCTGGAAAAGGACAGGGCCCTACAATGAGCAGTTCTTC. Translated, it gives CAWKRTGPYNEQFF.

The gene calls are TRBV28 and TRBJ2-3, with 7 bases lining up with TRBD1. J lost 2 bases, V lost 5 bases, and 4 bases had no gene match. The CDR3 spans 14 residues. From germline, CDR1 is MDHEN and CDR2 SYDVKM. Here the CDR3 reads CASSPTGSTDTQYF. For the CDR3, the DNA is TGTGCCAGCAGTCCGACAGGGTCCACAGATACGCAGTATTTT.

This clone was detected a few times. The same CDR3 can be traced to other DNA sequences in this sample. V usage is TRBV5-6 and J usage is TRBJ1-1; D unresolved. The length of the CDR3 is 12 residues. Trimming stripped 4 bases from V and 3 bases from J, with 7 bases between. Germline CDR1 is SGHDT and CDR2 is YYEEEE. Here the CDR3 DNA reads TGTGCCAGCAGCCTGGTCTACACTGAAGCTTTCTTT. As protein: CASSLVYTEAFF.

The gene calls are TRBV5-6 and TRBJ2-2; D is possibly TRBD1 (5 bases). Looked up from germline, CDR1 is SGHDT and CDR2 is YYEEEE. The CDR3 is 16 residues long. Trimming removed 2 bases at V and 0 bases at J, with 11 bases between. The CDR3 reads CASSLHQGSNTGELFF. The CDR3 nucleotides are TGTGCCAGCAGCTTACATCAGGGCTCGAACACCGGGGAGCTGTTTTTT.

V is TRBV5-1 and J is TRBJ2-7, with TRBD2 matching over 7 bases. The CDR3 is 14 residues long. Germline lookup yields CDR1 SGHRS and CDR2 YFSETQ. J gave up 1 base and V 5 bases, and 6 bases lay outside the gene matches. The CDR3 DNA is TGCGCCAGCAGGGTAACTAGCGAGTCCTACGAGCAGTACTTC. Residues: CASRVTSESYEQYF.

The CDR3 DNA reads TGTGCCAGCTCACTGGGGGCAGAGGAAAAACTGTTTTTT. Its protein product is CASSLGAEEKLFF. V gene TRBV18 combines with J gene TRBJ1-4, with D perhaps matching TRBD1 (6 bases). Trimming took off 4 bases at V and 8 bases at J, with 11 bases between the two ends. This CDR3 is built from 13 residues. Germline V gene data show CDR1 as KGHSH and CDR2 as LQKENI. The entire variable domain, with the rest obtained from reference TRBV18 and TRBJ1-4, is as follows: NAGVMQNPRHLVRRRGQEARLRCSPMKGHSHVYWYRQLPEEGLKFMVYLQKENIIDESGMPKERFSAEFPKEGPSILRIQQVVRGDSAAYFCASSLGAEEKLFFGSGTQLSVL.

The chain couples TRBV19 to TRBJ1-1, with D tentatively TRBD1 (6 bases). This CDR3 is 16 amino acids long. V lost 0 bases to trimming and J lost 2 bases, with 13 bases between them. Germline V gene lookup returns CDR1 LNHDA and CDR2 SQIVND (reference sequence). The CDR3 protein is CASSIDPTGFNTEAFF. CDR3 DNA: TGTGCCAGTAGTATAGACCCAACAGGGTTCAACACTGAAGCTTTCTTT.

This clone was seen a few times. V gene TRBV4-3 combines with J gene TRBJ2-5, with D hard to call. The germline CDR1 and CDR2 sequences are LGHNA and YSLEER. The CDR3 consists of 13 residues. V was clipped by 2 bases and J by 6 bases, with 10 bases between them. The CDR3 region has the DNA TGCGCCAGCAGCCAATACCAGGCCCAGACCCAGTACTTC. This sequence encodes CASSQYQAQTQYF.

The chain recombines TRBV7-2 with TRBJ2-5; 11 nucleotides align to TRBD2. The CDR3 loop spans 17 amino acids. J was trimmed by 10 bases and V by 1 base; bases with no gene match: 14. Germline V gives CDR1 SGHTA, CDR2 FQGNSA. As DNA, the CDR3 is TGTGCCAGCAGCTTAGACGTGGCGGGGACTAGCGGACTCATCCAGTACTTC. Protein sequence: CASSLDVAGTSGLIQYF.

Written as DNA, the CDR3 is TGCGCCAGCAGCTTGGCTCCCGACAGGGCGGAGACCCAGTACTTC. Encoded protein: CASSLAPDRAETQYF. The gene calls are TRBV5-1 and TRBJ2-5; 7 bases agree with TRBD1. Looked up from germline, CDR1 is SGHRS and CDR2 is YFSETQ. There are 15 residues in the CDR3. Unmatched junction bases numbered 7, after V lost 0 bases and J lost 5 bases.

The V call is TRBV6-1, the J call TRBJ1-2, with 7 bases matching TRBD1. The CDR3 runs to 12 residues. The germline CDR1 and CDR2 sequences are MNHNS and SASEGT. Trimming took 8 bases from V and 4 from J; bases not matched to a gene: 4. CDR3 in DNA: TGTGCCAGCCTCAACAGGGGCTATGGCTACACCTTC. Its translation: CASLNRGYGYTF.

This clone is a singleton in its sample. V usage is TRBV7-9 and J usage is TRBJ2-3; D uncertain. CDR1 SEHNR and CDR2 FQNEAQ come from the germline V gene (reference sequence). With 1 base removed from V and 3 bases from J, the gap between germline ends came to 5 bases. CDR3 length: 13 residues. The CDR3 protein is CASSLVPTDTQYF. In DNA, the CDR3 is TGTGCCAGCAGCTTAGTCCCTACAGATACGCAGTATTTT.

The genes are TRBV27 and TRBJ2-7; 7 bases align to TRBD1. The CDR3 runs to 12 residues. V shed 6 bases, J shed 4 bases, and the junction held 3 bases outside the gene matches. Germline V gene data show CDR1 as MNHEY and CDR2 as SMNVEV (reference sequence). CDR3 bases: TGTGCCAGCAGGACAGGGAGTTACGAGCAGTACTTC. Translated, it gives CASRTGSYEQYF.

The chain combines TRBV19 with TRBJ1-1; maybe TRBD1 (6 bases). Trimming stripped 5 bases from V and 5 bases from J, with 12 bases between. Per the germline V gene, CDR1 is LNHDA and CDR2 is SQIVND (reference sequence). CDR3 length: 13 residues. The CDR3 sequence: CASSLRGLTEAFF. As DNA, the CDR3 is TGTGCCAGTAGTCTCAGGGGTTTGACTGAAGCTTTCTTT.

The J gene is TRBJ1-5, the V gene TRBV18; the D gene is possibly TRBD1 (5 bases). V lost 6 bases and J 11 bases, leaving 11 bases between the germline ends. The CDR3 sequence is 11 residues long. CDR1 KGHSH and CDR2 LQKENI come from the germline V gene. The CDR3 spells CASSPGGAQHF. CDR3 sequence (DNA): TGTGCCAGCTCTCCCGGGGGGGCCCAGCATTTT.

V and J are TRBV6-4 and TRBJ2-1; D unresolved. The CDR3 spans 15 residues. The V end was cut by 0 bases, the J end by 0 bases, with 6 bases between. Germline values: CDR1 MRHNA, CDR2 SNTAGT. The CDR3 is CASSDSRSSYNEQFF. CDR3 sequence (DNA): TGTGCCAGCAGTGACTCTAGAAGCTCCTACAATGAGCAGTTCTTC.